The T cell receptor (beta chain) described here comes from a study of T cells in Graves' hyperthyroidism and ophthalmopathy. In the study overall: Before treatment of any kind, peripheral blood was taken at initial diagnosis. Points from the study as a whole: In blood, most of the thyroid clonotypes expanded above 0.001 were also present.

Turning to this clonotype: What it recognizes is unknown.

For ophthalmopathy patients, the Clinical Activity Score was at least 3 and the NOSPECS grade at least 4; duration was under 3 months. Uncontrolled infection, other autoimmune disease, pregnancy or lactation disqualified patients from enrolment. Amplification yielded TCR beta CDR3 regions, with RNA transcripts as the source. Researchers ran a first-round RT-PCR on the TCR CDR3 using the HTBI primer set. TCRdb re-called the multiplex PCR reads through MiXCR, storing one row per CDR3 protein. This sample has 250,000 to 400,000 distinct CDR3 sequences, with roughly an eighth found just once. This sequence originates from a woman in her thirties or forties with Graves' ophthalmopathy. Sequencing used blood.

CDR3 residues: CASSRTGTHYGYTF. The CDR3 DNA follows: TGTGCCAGCAGCCGTACCGGGACCCACTATGGCTACACCTTC. V gene TRBV11-2 combines with J gene TRBJ1-2; weak D call: TRBD1 (5 bases). V shed 5 bases and J shed 3 bases, with 13 bases lying between them. The germline CDR1 and CDR2 sequences are SGHAT and FQNNGV. This CDR3 is 14 amino acids long.